The 8 T cell receptor beta chains listed next were all sequenced from one sample in a study of cytomegalovirus exposure and HLA in healthy donors. Researchers ran the PCR with 60 Vbeta and 13 Jbeta primers. Sequenced by immunoSEQ multiplex PCR; TCRdb stores in-frame clones only, minus some. The sample yields around 180,000 clones, roughly four fifths seen once. Sample: PBMCs. The receptors were gathered from a woman between 18 and 30 years old in good health and CMV-seropositive.

The V and J genes are TRBV5-1 and TRBJ2-1, with 12 bases matching TRBD1. V shed 3 bases and J 9 bases; nucleotides not matched to a gene: 13. From germline, CDR1 is SGHRS and CDR2 YFSETQ. CDR3 length equals 17 residues. The CDR3 is CASSSPGQGAPFGEQFF. In nucleotides, the CDR3 is TGCGCCAGCAGCTCGCCGGGACAGGGGGCGCCGTTCGGTGAGCAGTTCTTC.

The V gene is TRBV11-2, the J gene TRBJ2-5, with D possibly being TRBD2 (5 bases). From germline, CDR1 is SGHAT and CDR2 FQNNGV. V was cut by 2 bases and J by 9 bases, with 13 bases left in between. This CDR3 comprises 13 residues. CDR3 sequence: CASSLLGEGAQYF. The CDR3 DNA reads as TGTGCCAGCAGCTTACTGGGAGAGGGTGCCCAGTACTTC.

This chain uses TRBV7-8 with TRBJ1-4; TRBD1 might be the D (5 bases). The CDR3 spans 14 residues. Trimming removed 7 bases at V and 7 bases at J, with 16 bases between. Germline lookup yields CDR1 SGHVS and CDR2 FQNEAQ. The CDR3 region is CASTGGRGAEKLFF. As DNA, the CDR3 is TGTGCCAGCACCGGGGGTCGAGGTGCTGAAAAACTGTTTTTT.

The chain uses TRBV5-1 and TRBJ2-6; D is perhaps TRBD2 (7 bases). The germline gives CDR1 SGHRS, CDR2 YFSETQ. V was shortened by 0 bases and J by 0 bases, with 10 bases between the two germline ends. The CDR3 runs 17 residues. The CDR3 here is CASSLGGGGSGANVLTF. CDR3 coding DNA: TGCGCCAGCAGCTTGGGAGGGGGGGGCTCTGGGGCCAACGTCCTGACTTTC.

The chain combines TRBV5-1 with TRBJ2-7; possible D gene TRBD2, 6 bases. V lost 4 bases to trimming and J lost 3 bases, with 17 bases between them. CDR1 SGHRS and CDR2 YFSETQ come from the germline V gene. CDR3 length equals 15 residues. The CDR3 region is CASSVPGGKFYEQYF. The CDR3 region has the DNA TGCGCCAGCAGCGTGCCTGGCGGGAAATTCTACGAGCAGTACTTC.

There are a few counts of this clone. The chain combines TRBV5-1 with TRBJ2-2; 7 bases align to TRBD1. The CDR3 totals 15 residues. V lost 0 bases and J lost 2; bases outside the gene matches: 1. Germline V gene sequence: CDR1 SGHRS, CDR2 YFSETQ. In DNA, the CDR3 is TGCGCCAGCAGCTTGGAGGGGGCTAACACCGGGGAGCTGTTTTTT. Its translation: CASSLEGANTGELFF.

The V gene is TRBV5-4, the J gene TRBJ1-2; 8 bases are shared with TRBD1. There are 12 residues in the CDR3. Trimming took 4 bases from V and 8 from J; bases not matched to a gene: 4. The V gene's germline CDR1 is SGHNT and CDR2 YYREEE (reference sequence). CDR3 amino acids: CASSQGQAGYTF. The CDR3 bases are TGTGCCAGCAGCCAGGGACAGGCGGGCTACACCTTC.

This chain's CDR3 is CAWSAITGVHGELFF. The CDR3 DNA follows: TGTGCCTGGAGTGCGATAACAGGGGTTCACGGGGAGCTGTTTTTT. This chain joins TRBV30 and TRBJ2-2; 7 positions agree with TRBD1. V gave up 1 base and J gave up 7 bases; unmatched junction bases: 9. The length of the CDR3 is 15 residues. Per the germline V gene, CDR1 is GTSNPN and CDR2 is SVGIG (reference sequence).